What follows are 16 T cell receptor beta chains derived from one specimen sequenced in a study of blood T cell repertoires in COVID-19. Method: immunoSEQ multiplex PCR; TCRdb's copy keeps in-frame clones and lacks some. The sample gives some 150,000 clones, about 87% of which show up once; just under 0.95% is in the top ten. The sample was peripheral blood. The receptors derive from a woman aged 45-60 years with acute or convalescent COVID-19.

The chain is built from TRBV9 and TRBJ2-3; 9 bases are shared with TRBD2. V was pared by 0 bases and J by 6 bases, with 5 bases of the junction left unmatched. Germline assignment: CDR1 SGDLS and CDR2 YYNGEE. CDR3 length equals 15 residues. CDR3 DNA: TGTGCCAGCAGCGTAGCCAGCGGGGGGTGGGATACGCAGTATTTT. Translating it yields CASSVASGGWDTQYF.

This sequence joins TRBV3-1 (or the pseudogene TRBV3-2) and TRBJ2-1; 11 nucleotides line up with TRBD2. After removal of 3 bases from V and 7 bases from J, the junction contained 5 bases not matched to a gene. Germline V gives CDR1 LGHDT, CDR2 YNNKEL (reference sequence). CDR3 length: 15 residues. This CDR3 reads CASSHSGGASNEQFF. Written as DNA, the CDR3 is TGTGCCAGCAGCCATAGCGGGGGGGCGTCTAATGAGCAGTTCTTC.

This rearrangement joins TRBV6-6 to TRBJ2-1, with unresolved D. Germline CDR1 and CDR2: MNHNY and SVGAGI (reference sequence). The CDR3 covers 11 residues. The germline V and J ends were trimmed by 2 bases and 8 bases, with 4 bases remaining between them. DNA for the CDR3: TGTGCCAGCAGTTACGCGGATGAGCAGTTCTTC. Protein: CASSYADEQFF.

The V gene is TRBV5-1, the J gene TRBJ1-1; D not resolved. The germline V and J ends were trimmed by 0 bases and 6 bases, with 3 bases remaining between them. From germline, CDR1 is SGHRS and CDR2 YFSETQ. The CDR3 runs to 11 residues. DNA of the CDR3: TGCGCCAGCAGCTTGGCTTCTGAAGCTTTCTTT. Amino acid sequence: CASSLASEAFF.

The chain employs TRBV25-1 and TRBJ1-4; D is possibly TRBD1 (6 bases). CDR3 size: 14 residues. Trimming left V 5 bases short and J 8 bases short, with 15 bases between. The germline CDR1 and CDR2 sequences are MGHDK and SYGVNS. The CDR3 DNA reads TGTGCCAGCAGTCAGGGGTCCGTCCGGGAAAAACTGTTTTTT. It translates to CASSQGSVREKLFF.

The chain combines TRBV11-1 with TRBJ1-1; 8 bases align to TRBD1. This CDR3 is 13 amino acids long. The germline CDR1 and CDR2 sequences are SGHAT and FQDESV (reference sequence). V lost 0 bases and J lost 7; bases outside the gene matches: 1. CDR3 loop: CASSLAGTGEAFF. Here the CDR3 DNA reads TGTGCCAGCAGCTTAGCCGGGACAGGTGAAGCTTTCTTT. Drawing the rest from reference TRBV11-1 and TRBJ1-1, the complete variable domain is EAEVAQSPRYKITEKSQAVAFWCDPISGHATLYWYRQILGQGPELLVQFQDESVVDDSQLPKDRFSAERLKGVDSTLKIQPAELGDSAMYLCASSLAGTGEAFFGQGTRLTVV.

The rearrangement joins TRBV27 to TRBJ1-2, with 9 bases that match TRBD1. This CDR3 has 17 amino acids. V lost 6 bases and J lost 7; bases outside the gene matches: 18. Germline V gives CDR1 MNHEY, CDR2 SMNVEV (reference sequence). The CDR3 here is CASRPNENRGRVGGYTF. Here the CDR3 DNA reads TGTGCCAGCAGGCCGAACGAAAACAGGGGGCGGGTTGGTGGCTACACCTTC.

CDR3: CASSVGSDYNEQFF. CDR3 nucleotide sequence: TGTGCCAGCAGCGTAGGTAGCGACTACAATGAGCAGTTCTTC. The chain uses TRBV9 and TRBJ2-1; D is possibly TRBD2 (5 bases). The CDR3 runs 14 residues. Germline CDR1 SGDLS, CDR2 YYNGEE. The V end was cut by 0 bases, the J end by 3 bases, with 7 bases between.

The rearrangement joins TRBV19 to TRBJ1-2, with D uncertain. V lost 3 bases, J lost 3 bases, and 11 bases lay in between. The germline V gene has CDR1 LNHDA and CDR2 SQIVND (reference sequence). The CDR3 totals 14 residues. This chain's CDR3 is CASSIQQDDYGYTF. The CDR3 nucleotides read TGTGCCAGTAGTATCCAGCAGGATGACTATGGCTACACCTTC.

V gene TRBV10-2 combines with J gene TRBJ2-1; TRBD2 is a possible D gene (6 bases). Germline V CDR1 and CDR2: WSHSY, SAAADI. The CDR3 loop spans 14 amino acids. Trimming stripped 2 bases from V and 6 bases from J, with 11 bases between. Here the CDR3 reads CASSEPGTSNEQFF. The CDR3 DNA sequence: TGCGCCAGCAGTGAGCCGGGGACTTCCAATGAGCAGTTCTTC.

The table lists this clone with a count of one. The gene calls are TRBV6-5 and TRBJ2-1; the match to TRBD2 covers 10 bases. Trimming at V came to 6 bases and at J to 10 bases, leaving 12 bases not matched to a gene. Germline assignment: CDR1 MNHEY and CDR2 SVGAGI. The CDR3 loop spans 15 amino acids. CDR3 in amino acids: CASSYVRRLAGEQFF. CDR3 sequence (DNA): TGTGCCAGCAGCTATGTTAGGAGACTAGCGGGCGAGCAGTTCTTC.

This rearrangement joins TRBV2 to TRBJ2-2, with D possibly TRBD2 on 6 matching bases. V shed 3 bases and J shed 5 bases, with 13 bases lying between them. The CDR3 contains 15 residues. The germline gives CDR1 SNHLY, CDR2 FYNNEI. The CDR3 nucleotides read TGTGCCAGCAGTGACCTCGGGGGATGGACCGGGGAGCTGTTTTTT. This sequence encodes CASSDLGGWTGELFF.

This clone was seen only once. In nucleotides, the CDR3 is TGCGCCAGCAGTGAGTGGACGACCCGGGACAGGGATACCGGGGAGCTGTTTTTT. This encodes CASSEWTTRDRDTGELFF. The chain links TRBV10-1 to TRBJ2-2, with 9 bases that match TRBD1. Germline CDR1 is WNHNN and CDR2 is SYGVQD (reference sequence). This CDR3 region has 18 residues. J gave up 5 bases and V 1 base, and 11 bases lay outside the gene matches.

The rearrangement joins TRBV10-3 to TRBJ2-1; TRBD2 matches at 9 bases. The CDR3 has 18 amino acids. With V trimmed by 2 bases and J by 9 bases, 17 bases remained unmatched. Per germline, CDR1 ENHRY and CDR2 SYGVKD. The CDR3 loop reads CAISEPNTGGRAYGEQFF. The CDR3 DNA is TGTGCCATCAGTGAGCCCAATACAGGCGGGAGGGCCTACGGTGAGCAGTTCTTC.

The chain links TRBV27 to TRBJ1-4; TRBD1 matches at 7 bases. J gave up 5 bases and V 3 bases, and 3 bases lay outside the gene matches. CDR3 length: 14 amino acids. Germline-derived CDR1 and CDR2 are MNHEY and SMNVEV (reference sequence). The CDR3 protein is CASSFRGENEKLFF. The CDR3 nucleotides are TGTGCCAGCAGTTTCAGGGGGGAGAATGAAAAACTGTTTTTT.

V is TRBV2 and J is TRBJ2-3, with D unresolved. V shed 7 bases and J shed 11 bases, with 16 bases lying between them. CDR1 is SNHLY, CDR2 FYNNEI, per germline. CDR3 size: 12 residues. The CDR3 reads CASTRLLSQQYF. As DNA, the CDR3 is TGTGCCAGCACCCGACTTCTCTCTCAGCAGTATTTT.